A single sample is the source of the 5 T cell receptor beta chains below, sequenced in a study of blood T cell repertoires in COVID-19. Generated by immunoSEQ multiplex PCR, the TCRdb table keeps only in-frame clones and is missing some. Among 200,000 or so clones listed, 80% to 90% were seen once. The sample comprised peripheral blood. The source is a woman older than 75 with COVID-19, enrolled during active disease.

The count of this clone is one. The rearrangement joins TRBV19 to TRBJ2-5; 7 bases align to TRBD1. Losses at the gene ends were 8 bases for V and 3 bases for J; bases not matched to a gene: 6. The CDR3 covers 13 residues. The germline CDR1 and CDR2 sequences are LNHDA and SQIVND (reference sequence). The CDR3: CASSGQAKETQYF. CDR3 nucleotides: TGTGCCAGTTCCGGACAGGCCAAAGAGACCCAGTACTTC. Supplemented by reference TRBV19 and TRBJ2-5, the full variable domain reads DGGITQSPKYLFRKEGQNVTLSCEQNLNHDAMYWYRQDPGQGLRLIYYSQIVNDFQKGDIAEGYSVSREKKESFPLTVTSAQKNPTAFYLCASSGQAKETQYFGPGTRLLVL.

This chain links TRBV28 with TRBJ2-3, with TRBD1 as a possible D gene (6 bases). Germline loops: CDR1 MDHEN, CDR2 SYDVKM. The V gene lost 5 bases and the J gene lost 0 bases, with 18 bases spanning the gap. The CDR3 has 17 residues. CDR3 residues: CASSLSRAGASTDTQYF. The CDR3 coding sequence is TGTGCCAGCAGTCTATCCCGGGCAGGGGCCAGCACAGATACGCAGTATTTT.

This clone was detected only once. The rearrangement links TRBV5-6 to TRBJ1-5, with a weak D call TRBD1 (6 bases). Germline V CDR1 and CDR2: SGHDT, YYEEEE. Trimming stripped 4 bases from V and 1 base from J, with 15 bases between. The length of the CDR3 is 16 residues. The CDR3 DNA reads as TGTGCCAGCAGCGCCTTGAGGGGGGGGAGCAATCAGCCCCAGCATTTT. Translated: CASSALRGGSNQPQHF.

The J gene is TRBJ2-4, the V gene TRBV29-1; TRBD1 agrees at 11 bases. This CDR3 spans 13 amino acids. Germline V gene lookup returns CDR1 SQVTM and CDR2 ANQGSEA. The ends lost 6 bases at V and 9 bases at J; junction bases unmatched: 7. The CDR3: CSVGQGAQGIQYF. The CDR3 DNA sequence: TGCAGCGTCGGACAGGGGGCGCAGGGCATTCAGTACTTC.

This clone has just one count. This rearrangement joins TRBV5-1 to TRBJ2-1; maybe TRBD2 (6 bases). The germline V gene encodes CDR1 SGHRS and CDR2 YFSETQ. The CDR3 runs to 15 residues. V lost 0 bases, J lost 5 bases, and 12 bases lay in between. The CDR3 is CASSLGAGKNNEQFF. The CDR3 region has the DNA TGCGCCAGCAGCTTGGGAGCGGGCAAGAACAATGAGCAGTTCTTC.